The T cell receptor (beta chain) under discussion was sequenced for a study of cytomegalovirus exposure and HLA in healthy donors. Comment on this clone: Its antigen is not known.

General study results and limits: V- and J-gene trimming in TCR beta was tied to a missense DCLRE1C variant by an analysis performed later. An analysis was carried out later, and it reportedly showed fewer N-insertions in an Asian-associated ancestry cluster than the roughly 700-donor mean. Most TCR sequences showed up rarely, but some public TCRs showed up in many donors.

Amplification used 60 Vbeta primers and 13 Jbeta primers. The protocol was immunoSEQ multiplex PCR, while the TCRdb copy is restricted to in-frame clones and leaves out a portion. In the table there are about 140,000 clones, 80% of which are singletons. This CDR3 has 12 amino acids. Germline V gives CDR1 SGHDN, CDR2 FVKESK. The V end lost 5 bases, the J end lost 0 bases, and 5 bases lay between the germline ends. The receptor's source is a man aged 35-49 years in good health and CMV-seronegative. Sequencing used PBMCs. This chain joins TRBV14 and TRBJ2-7; D gene ambiguous. For the CDR3, the DNA is TGTGCCAGCAGCGTTATCTCCTACGAGCAGTACTTC. Translating it yields CASSVISYEQYF.